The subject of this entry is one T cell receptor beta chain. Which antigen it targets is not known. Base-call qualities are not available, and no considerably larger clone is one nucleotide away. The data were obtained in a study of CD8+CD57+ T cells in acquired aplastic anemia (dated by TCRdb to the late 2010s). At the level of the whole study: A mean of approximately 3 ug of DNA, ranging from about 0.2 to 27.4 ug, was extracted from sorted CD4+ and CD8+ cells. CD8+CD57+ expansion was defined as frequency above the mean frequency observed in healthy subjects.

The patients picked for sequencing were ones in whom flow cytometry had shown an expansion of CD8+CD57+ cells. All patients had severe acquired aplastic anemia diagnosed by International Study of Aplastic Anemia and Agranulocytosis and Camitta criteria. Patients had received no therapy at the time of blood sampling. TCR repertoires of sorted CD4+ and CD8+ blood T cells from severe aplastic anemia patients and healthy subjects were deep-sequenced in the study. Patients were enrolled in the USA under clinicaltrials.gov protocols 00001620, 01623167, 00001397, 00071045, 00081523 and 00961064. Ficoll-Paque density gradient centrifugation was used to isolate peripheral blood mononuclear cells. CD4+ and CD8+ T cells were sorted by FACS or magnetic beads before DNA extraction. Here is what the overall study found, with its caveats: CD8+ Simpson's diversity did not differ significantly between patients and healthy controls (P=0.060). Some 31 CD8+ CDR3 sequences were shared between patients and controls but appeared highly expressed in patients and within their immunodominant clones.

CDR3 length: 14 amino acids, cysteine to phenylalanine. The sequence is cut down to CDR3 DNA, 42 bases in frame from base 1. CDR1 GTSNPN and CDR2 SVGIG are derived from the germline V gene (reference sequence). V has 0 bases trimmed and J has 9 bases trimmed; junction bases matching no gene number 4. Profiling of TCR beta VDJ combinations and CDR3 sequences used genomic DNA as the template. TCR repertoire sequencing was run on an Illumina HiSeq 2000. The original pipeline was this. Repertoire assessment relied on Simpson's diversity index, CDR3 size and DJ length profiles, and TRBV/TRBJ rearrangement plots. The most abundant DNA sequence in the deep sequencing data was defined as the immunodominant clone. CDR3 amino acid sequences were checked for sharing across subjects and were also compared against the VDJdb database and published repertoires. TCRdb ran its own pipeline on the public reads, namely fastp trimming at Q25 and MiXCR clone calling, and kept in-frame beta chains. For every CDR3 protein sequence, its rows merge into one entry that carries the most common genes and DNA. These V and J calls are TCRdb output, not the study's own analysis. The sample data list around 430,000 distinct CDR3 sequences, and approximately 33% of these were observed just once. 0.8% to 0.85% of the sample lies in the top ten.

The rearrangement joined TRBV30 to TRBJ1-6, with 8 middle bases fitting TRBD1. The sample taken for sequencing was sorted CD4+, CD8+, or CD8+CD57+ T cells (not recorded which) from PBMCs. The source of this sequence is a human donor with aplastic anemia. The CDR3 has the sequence CAWSVSGGISPLHF. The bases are TGTGCCTGGAGTGTATCAGGGGGCATTTCACCCCTCCACTTT.